This TCR beta chain was found in a study of cytomegalovirus exposure and HLA in healthy donors. The PCR had 60 Vbeta and 13 Jbeta primers. Here immunoSEQ multiplex PCR was the method, and the copy in TCRdb shows in-frame clones only, minus some. Here the sample spans around 120,000 clones, roughly 79% being singletons. Material: PBMCs. The TCR sequence derives from a woman in her late teens or twenties in good health and CMV-seronegative.

The CDR3 here is CASSLVRATDTQYF. The CDR3 DNA reads TGTGCCAGCAGCTTGGTCAGGGCCACAGATACGCAGTATTTT. This chain joins TRBV5-8 and TRBJ2-3, with D perhaps TRBD1 (5 bases). This CDR3 has 14 residues. Germline V CDR1 and CDR2: SGHTS, YDEGEE. The ends were cut back, 0 bases at V and 2 bases at J, with 7 bases in the middle.